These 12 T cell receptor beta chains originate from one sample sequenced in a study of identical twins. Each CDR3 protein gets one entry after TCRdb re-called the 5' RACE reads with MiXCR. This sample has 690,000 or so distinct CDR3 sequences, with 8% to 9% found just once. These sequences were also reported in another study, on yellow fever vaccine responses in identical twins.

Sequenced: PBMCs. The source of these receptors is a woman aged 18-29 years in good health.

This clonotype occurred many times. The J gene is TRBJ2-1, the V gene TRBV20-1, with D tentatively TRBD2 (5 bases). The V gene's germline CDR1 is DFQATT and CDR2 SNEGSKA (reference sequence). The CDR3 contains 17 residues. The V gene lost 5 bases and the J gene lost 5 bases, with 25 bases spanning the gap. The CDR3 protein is CSARERPGSGRNNEQFF. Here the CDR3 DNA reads TGCAGTGCTCGGGAACGCCCGGGATCAGGTCGGAACAATGAGCAGTTCTTC.

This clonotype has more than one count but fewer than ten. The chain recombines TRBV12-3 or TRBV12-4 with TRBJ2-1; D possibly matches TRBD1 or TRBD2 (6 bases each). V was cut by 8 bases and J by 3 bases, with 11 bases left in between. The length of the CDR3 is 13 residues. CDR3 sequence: CASLQGLYNEQFF. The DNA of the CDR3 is TGTGCCAGCTTACAGGGACTCTACAATGAGCAGTTCTTC.

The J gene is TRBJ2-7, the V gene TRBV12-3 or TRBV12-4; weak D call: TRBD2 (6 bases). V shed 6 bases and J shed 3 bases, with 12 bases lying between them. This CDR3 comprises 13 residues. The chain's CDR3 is CASRGTSYYEQYF. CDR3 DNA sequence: TGTGCCAGCAGAGGGACTTCTTACTACGAGCAGTACTTC.

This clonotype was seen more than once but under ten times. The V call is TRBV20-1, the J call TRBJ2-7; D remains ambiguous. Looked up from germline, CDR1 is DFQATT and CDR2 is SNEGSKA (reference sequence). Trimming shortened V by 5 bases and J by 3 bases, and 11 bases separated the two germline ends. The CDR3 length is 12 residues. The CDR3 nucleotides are TGCAGTGCTGGCAGATACATCTACGAGCAGTACTTC. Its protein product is CSAGRYIYEQYF.

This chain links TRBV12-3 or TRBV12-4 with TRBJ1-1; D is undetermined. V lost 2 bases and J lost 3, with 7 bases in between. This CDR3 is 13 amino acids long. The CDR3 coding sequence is TGTGCCAGCAGTTTAAAATTGTACACTGAAGCTTTCTTT. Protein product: CASSLKLYTEAFF.

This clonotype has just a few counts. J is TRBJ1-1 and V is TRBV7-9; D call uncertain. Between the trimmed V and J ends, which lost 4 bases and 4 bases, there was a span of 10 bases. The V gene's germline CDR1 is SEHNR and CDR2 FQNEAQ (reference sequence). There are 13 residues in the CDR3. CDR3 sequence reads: CASSSSVFTEAFF. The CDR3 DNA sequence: TGTGCCAGCAGCTCTTCGGTTTTCACTGAAGCTTTCTTT.

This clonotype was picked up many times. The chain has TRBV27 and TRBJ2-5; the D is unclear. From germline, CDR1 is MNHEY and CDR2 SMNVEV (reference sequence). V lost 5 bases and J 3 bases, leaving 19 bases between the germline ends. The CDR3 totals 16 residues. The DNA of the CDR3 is TGTGCCAGCAGTCTTAGGGCTTGGAATATGGAAGAGACCCAGTACTTC. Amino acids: CASSLRAWNMEETQYF.

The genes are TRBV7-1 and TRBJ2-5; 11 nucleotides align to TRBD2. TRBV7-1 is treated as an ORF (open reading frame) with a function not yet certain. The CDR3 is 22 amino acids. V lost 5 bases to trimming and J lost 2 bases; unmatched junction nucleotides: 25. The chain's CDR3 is CASSPGHDPNRRLAGWQETQYF. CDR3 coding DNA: TGTGCCAGCAGCCCAGGGCACGACCCTAATCGTAGACTAGCGGGATGGCAAGAGACCCAGTACTTC.

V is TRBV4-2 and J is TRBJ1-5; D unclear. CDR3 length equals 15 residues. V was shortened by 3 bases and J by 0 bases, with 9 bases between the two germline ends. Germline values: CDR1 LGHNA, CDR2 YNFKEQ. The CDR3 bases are TGTGCCAGCAGCCACGGCGAGGATAGCAATCAGCCCCAGCATTTT. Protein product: CASSHGEDSNQPQHF.

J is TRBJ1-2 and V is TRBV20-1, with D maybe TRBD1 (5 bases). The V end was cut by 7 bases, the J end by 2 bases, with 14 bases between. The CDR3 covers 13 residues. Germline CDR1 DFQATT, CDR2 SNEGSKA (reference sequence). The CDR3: CSVYRTPNYGYTF. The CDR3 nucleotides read TGCAGTGTCTACAGGACCCCGAACTATGGCTACACCTTC.

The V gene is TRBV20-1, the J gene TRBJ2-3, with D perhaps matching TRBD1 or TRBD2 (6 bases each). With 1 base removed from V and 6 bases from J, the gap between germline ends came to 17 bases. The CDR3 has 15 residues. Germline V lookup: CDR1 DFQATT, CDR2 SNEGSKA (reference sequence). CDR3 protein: CSARGQAHGRDTQYF. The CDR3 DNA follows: TGCAGTGCTAGAGGACAGGCCCATGGGAGGGATACGCAGTATTTT.

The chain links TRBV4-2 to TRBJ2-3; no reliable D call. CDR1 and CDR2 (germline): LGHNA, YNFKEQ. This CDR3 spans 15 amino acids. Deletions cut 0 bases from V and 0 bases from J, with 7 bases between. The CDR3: CASSQDTTSTDTQYF. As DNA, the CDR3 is TGTGCCAGCAGCCAAGATACAACAAGCACAGATACGCAGTATTTT.